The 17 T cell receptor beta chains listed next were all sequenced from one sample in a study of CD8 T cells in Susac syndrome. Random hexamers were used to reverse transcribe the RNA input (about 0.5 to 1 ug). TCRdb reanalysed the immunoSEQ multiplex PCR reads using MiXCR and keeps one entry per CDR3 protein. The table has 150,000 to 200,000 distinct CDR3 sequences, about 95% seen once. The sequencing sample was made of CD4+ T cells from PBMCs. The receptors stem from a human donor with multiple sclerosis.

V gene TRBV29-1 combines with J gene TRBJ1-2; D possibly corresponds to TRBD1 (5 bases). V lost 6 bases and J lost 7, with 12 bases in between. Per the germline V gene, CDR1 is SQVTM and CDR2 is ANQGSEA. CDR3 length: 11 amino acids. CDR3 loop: CSVVRGLGYTF. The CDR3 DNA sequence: TGCAGCGTAGTTAGGGGACTTGGCTACACCTTC.

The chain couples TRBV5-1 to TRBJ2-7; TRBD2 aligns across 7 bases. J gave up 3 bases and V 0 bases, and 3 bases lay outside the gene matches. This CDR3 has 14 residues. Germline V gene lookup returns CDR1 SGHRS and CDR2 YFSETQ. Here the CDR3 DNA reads TGCGCCAGCAGCTTGGGTCTAGCGGACTACGAGCAGTACTTC. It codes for CASSLGLADYEQYF.

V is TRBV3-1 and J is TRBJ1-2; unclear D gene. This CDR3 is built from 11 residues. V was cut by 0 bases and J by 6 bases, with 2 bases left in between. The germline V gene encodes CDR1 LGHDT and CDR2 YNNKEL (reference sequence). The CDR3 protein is CASSQDHGYTF. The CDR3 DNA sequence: TGTGCCAGCAGCCAAGATCATGGCTACACCTTC.

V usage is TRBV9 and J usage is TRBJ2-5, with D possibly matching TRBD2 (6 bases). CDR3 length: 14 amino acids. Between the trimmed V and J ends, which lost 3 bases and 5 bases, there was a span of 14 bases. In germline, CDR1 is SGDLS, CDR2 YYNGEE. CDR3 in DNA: TGTGCCAGCAGCGGCCTCGCGGCGGGGGAGACCCAGTACTTC. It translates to CASSGLAAGETQYF.

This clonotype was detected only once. The CDR3 loop reads CATSDRTGEQYF. CDR3 DNA: TGTGCCACCAGTGACCGGACAGGGGAGCAGTACTTC. J is TRBJ2-7 and V is TRBV24-1; TRBD1 aligns across 8 bases. Germline V gene sequence: CDR1 KGHDR, CDR2 SFDVKD. This CDR3 region has 12 residues. Trimming took 4 bases from V and 7 from J; bases not matched to a gene: 2.

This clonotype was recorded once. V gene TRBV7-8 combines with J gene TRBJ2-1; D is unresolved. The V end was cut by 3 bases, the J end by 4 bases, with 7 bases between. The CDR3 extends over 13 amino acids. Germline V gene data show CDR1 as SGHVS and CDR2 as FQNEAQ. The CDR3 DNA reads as TGTGCCAGCAGCTTGGTAATGTACAATGAGCAGTTCTTC. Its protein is CASSLVMYNEQFF.

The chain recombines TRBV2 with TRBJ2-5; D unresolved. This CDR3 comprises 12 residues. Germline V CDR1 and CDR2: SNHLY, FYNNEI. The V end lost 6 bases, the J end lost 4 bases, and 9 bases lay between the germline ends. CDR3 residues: CASSRIAETQYF. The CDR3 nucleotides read TGTGCCAGCAGCAGGATCGCAGAGACCCAGTACTTC.

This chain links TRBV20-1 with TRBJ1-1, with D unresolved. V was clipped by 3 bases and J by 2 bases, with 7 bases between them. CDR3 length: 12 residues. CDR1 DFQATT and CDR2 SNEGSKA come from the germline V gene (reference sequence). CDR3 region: CSASQTNTEAFF. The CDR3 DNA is TGCAGTGCTAGTCAGACTAACACTGAAGCTTTCTTT.

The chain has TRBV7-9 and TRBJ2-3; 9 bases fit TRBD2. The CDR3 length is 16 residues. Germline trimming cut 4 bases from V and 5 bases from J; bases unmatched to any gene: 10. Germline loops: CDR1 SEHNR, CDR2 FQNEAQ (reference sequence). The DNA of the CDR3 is TGTGCCAGCAGCTCCGAGGTAGCGGGAGATAGAGATACGCAGTATTTT. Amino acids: CASSSEVAGDRDTQYF.

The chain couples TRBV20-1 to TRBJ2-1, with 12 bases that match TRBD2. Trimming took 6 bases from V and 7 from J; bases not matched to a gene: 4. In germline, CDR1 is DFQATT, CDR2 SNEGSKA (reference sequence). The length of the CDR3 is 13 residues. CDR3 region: CSAAGTSGNEQFF. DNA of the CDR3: TGCAGTGCGGCCGGGACTAGCGGGAATGAGCAGTTCTTC.

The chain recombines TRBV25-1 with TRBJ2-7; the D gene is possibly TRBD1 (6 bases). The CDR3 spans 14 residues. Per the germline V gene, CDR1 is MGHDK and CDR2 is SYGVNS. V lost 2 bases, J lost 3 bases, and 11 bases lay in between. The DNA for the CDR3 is TGTGCCAGCAGTGAAACAGGACAGTTCTACGAGCAGTACTTC. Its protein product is CASSETGQFYEQYF.

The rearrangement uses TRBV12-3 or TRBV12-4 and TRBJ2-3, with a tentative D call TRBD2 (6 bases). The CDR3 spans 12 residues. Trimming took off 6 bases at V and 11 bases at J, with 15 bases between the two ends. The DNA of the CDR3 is TGTGCCAGCAGGATAGGGACTTTTGGGCAGTATTTT. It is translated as CASRIGTFGQYF.

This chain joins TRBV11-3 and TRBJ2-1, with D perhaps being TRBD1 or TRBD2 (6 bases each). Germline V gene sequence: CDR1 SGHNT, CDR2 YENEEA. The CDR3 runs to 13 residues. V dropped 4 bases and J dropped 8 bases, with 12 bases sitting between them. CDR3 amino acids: CASSSMGGHEQFF. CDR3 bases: TGTGCCAGCAGCTCCATGGGGGGCCATGAGCAGTTCTTC.

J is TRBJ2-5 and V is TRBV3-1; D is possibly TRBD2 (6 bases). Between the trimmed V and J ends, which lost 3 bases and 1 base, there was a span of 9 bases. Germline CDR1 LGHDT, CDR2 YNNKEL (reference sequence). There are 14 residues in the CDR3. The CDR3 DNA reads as TGTGCCAGCAGCCAGGGTAGCGGCCAAGAGACCCAGTACTTC. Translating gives CASSQGSGQETQYF.

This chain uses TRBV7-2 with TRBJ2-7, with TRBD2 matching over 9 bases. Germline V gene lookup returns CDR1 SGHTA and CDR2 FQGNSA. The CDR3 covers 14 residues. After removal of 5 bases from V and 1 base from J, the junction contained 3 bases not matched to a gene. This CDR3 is CASSRAGGSYEQYF. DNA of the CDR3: TGTGCCAGCAGCCGAGCGGGAGGTTCCTACGAGCAGTACTTC. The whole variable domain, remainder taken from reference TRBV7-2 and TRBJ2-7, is GAGVSQSPSNKVTEKGKDVELRCDPISGHTALYWYRQSLGQGLEFLIYFQGNSAPDKSGLPSDRFSAERTGGSVSTLTIQRTQQEDSAVYLCASSRAGGSYEQYFGPGTRLTVT.

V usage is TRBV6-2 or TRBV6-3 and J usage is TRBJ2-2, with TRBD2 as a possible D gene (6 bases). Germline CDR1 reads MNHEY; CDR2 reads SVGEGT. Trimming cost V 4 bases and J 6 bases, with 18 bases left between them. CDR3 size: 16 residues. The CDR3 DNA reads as TGTGCCAGCAGTTCCCTTGGGGGAGGAAATCCCGGGGAGCTGTTTTTT. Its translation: CASSSLGGGNPGELFF.

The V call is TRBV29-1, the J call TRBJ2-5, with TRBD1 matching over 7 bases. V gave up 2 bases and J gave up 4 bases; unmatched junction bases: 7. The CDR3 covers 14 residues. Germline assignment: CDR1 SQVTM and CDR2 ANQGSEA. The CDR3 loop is CSVEQGGVRETQYF. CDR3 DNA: TGCAGCGTTGAACAAGGGGGCGTGAGAGAGACCCAGTACTTC. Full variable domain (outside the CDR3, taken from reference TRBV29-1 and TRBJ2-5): SAVISQKPSRDICQRGTSLTIQCQVDSQVTMMFWYRQQPGQSLTLIATANQGSEATYESGFVIDKFPISRPNLTFSTLTVSNMSPEDSSIYLCSVEQGGVRETQYFGPGTRLLVL.